The next 22 T cell receptor beta chains were all read from a single sample in a study of PD-1 blockade in classical Hodgkin lymphoma. Profiled with immunoSEQ multiplex PCR; TCRdb holds only in-frame clones, not every one. Found here are tens of thousands of clones, 88% of them singletons; the top ten hold roughly 9.7%. Every patient relapsed after autologous stem cell transplantation, and brentuximab vedotin exposure varied. The starting material was peripheral blood mononuclear cells (PBMCs), obtained at baseline. These receptors originate from a human donor with classical Hodgkin lymphoma.

Details on this clone: This sample also contains other DNA sequences that code for the same CDR3. This chain connects TRBV7-2 to TRBJ2-5, with no clear D. From germline, CDR1 is SGHTA and CDR2 FQGNSA. V lost 0 bases and J lost 2, with 7 bases in between. The CDR3 is 14 residues long. The CDR3, as DNA: TGTGCCAGCAGCTTAGCGGGCCAACAAGAGACCCAGTACTTC. It specifies CASSLAGQQETQYF.

The chain is built from TRBV7-3 and TRBJ2-3, with 9 positions matching TRBD2. Germline V gene data show CDR1 as SGHTA and CDR2 as FQGTGA. J gave up 2 bases and V 7 bases, and 7 bases lay outside the gene matches. The CDR3 runs to 15 residues. CDR3 sequence: CASTAGGANTDTQYF. Here the CDR3 DNA reads TGTGCCAGCACCGCGGGAGGGGCCAACACAGATACGCAGTATTTT. Full variable domain (missing parts from reference TRBV7-3 and TRBJ2-3): GAGVSQTPSNKVTEKGKYVELRCDPISGHTALYWYRQSLGQGPEFLIYFQGTGAADDSGLPNDRFFAVRPEGSVSTLKIQRTERGDSAVYLCASTAGGANTDTQYFGPGTRLTVL.

The chain recombines TRBV11-3 with TRBJ2-5, with 9 nucleotides matching TRBD1. From germline, CDR1 is SGHNT and CDR2 YENEEA. Trimming removed 4 bases from V and 5 bases from J; junction bases left unmatched: 8. This CDR3 comprises 15 residues. CDR3: CASSSPGTGRETQYF. The CDR3 region has the DNA TGTGCCAGCAGCTCGCCCGGGACAGGGAGGGAGACCCAGTACTTC.

J is TRBJ2-2 and V is TRBV27; tentatively, D is TRBD1 (6 bases). CDR1 and CDR2 (germline): MNHEY, SMNVEV (reference sequence). CDR3 length equals 15 residues. V was pared by 7 bases and J by 4 bases, with 16 bases between. The CDR3 region has the DNA TGTGCCAGCAAGCTGGGACAACTACCCACCGGGGAGCTGTTTTTT. This gives the protein CASKLGQLPTGELFF.

Details on this clone: The junction departs from germline at one end; a sequencing error may be responsible. The V gene is TRBV7-7, the J gene TRBJ2-5; TRBD2 matches 9 bases. Germline CDR1 SSHAT, CDR2 FNYEAQ (reference sequence). The CDR3 has 18 residues. The CDR3 is CASSRTRGRLAAQETQYF. CDR3 bases: TGTGCTAGCAGCCGTACTAGAGGAAGACTAGCGGCTCAAGAGACCCAGTACTTC.

Concerning this clone: At one boundary the junction diverges from the germline segment, which might be a read error. The chain carries TRBV7-7 and TRBJ2-3; 7 bases are shared with TRBD2. The CDR3 totals 15 residues. Germline CDR1 SSHAT, CDR2 FNYEAQ (reference sequence). The CDR3: CASSASGVPTDTQYF. CDR3 bases: TGTGCTAGCAGCGCGAGCGGGGTCCCCACAGATACGCAGTATTTT.

The rearrangement joins TRBV29-1 to TRBJ2-7; D is undetermined. The V gene lost 4 bases and the J gene lost 0 bases, with 10 bases spanning the gap. Germline V gene data show CDR1 as SQVTM and CDR2 as ANQGSEA. This CDR3 has 13 amino acids. The CDR3 DNA is TGCAGCGTTGGACACTCTAACTCCTACGAGCAGTACTTC. Amino acid sequence: CSVGHSNSYEQYF.

This clone was counted only a few times. This sequence joins TRBV6-1 and TRBJ2-1, with TRBD2 matching 11 bases. The CDR3 runs to 15 residues. Trimming took 1 base from V and 10 from J; bases not matched to a gene: 6. CDR1 MNHNS and CDR2 SASEGT come from the germline V gene. This CDR3 reads CASSEVLAGVQEQFF. In DNA form, the CDR3 reads TGTGCCAGCAGTGAAGTACTAGCGGGAGTTCAAGAGCAGTTCTTC.

The chain combines TRBV27 with TRBJ2-3; 7 nucleotides match TRBD2. Germline values: CDR1 MNHEY, CDR2 SMNVEV (reference sequence). Trimming cost V 2 bases and J 3 bases; bases outside gene matches: 5. The CDR3 has 15 residues. This CDR3 reads CASSLRGSMTDTQYF. CDR3 nucleotide sequence: TGTGCCAGCAGTTTACGCGGGAGTATGACAGATACGCAGTATTTT.

This clone occurred a few times. The chain employs TRBV5-4 and TRBJ1-2; a weak D match, TRBD1 (5 bases). Germline lookup yields CDR1 SGHNT and CDR2 YYREEE (reference sequence). This CDR3 has 16 amino acids. Trimming shortened V by 3 bases and J by 8 bases, and 23 bases separated the two germline ends. The CDR3 region has the DNA TGTGCCAGCAGCTCAACCCCGGGACTCCCATCCCGAGGCTACACCTTC. As protein: CASSSTPGLPSRGYTF.

The chain employs TRBV5-4 and TRBJ1-1; D is possibly TRBD1 (5 bases). The CDR3 has 17 amino acids. Trimming took off 4 bases at V and 0 bases at J, with 19 bases between the two ends. Germline values: CDR1 SGHNT, CDR2 YYREEE (reference sequence). Here the CDR3 DNA reads TGTGCCAGCAGCCCCGTCCCGGGACTCATAATGAACACTGAAGCTTTCTTT. This gives the protein CASSPVPGLIMNTEAFF.

V and J are TRBV28 and TRBJ2-7; 8 nucleotides line up with TRBD2. The CDR3 is made up of 15 amino acids. Germline V gene sequence: CDR1 MDHEN, CDR2 SYDVKM. J lost 1 base, V lost 4 bases, and 6 bases had no gene match. CDR3 sequence: CASSSASGRSYEQYF. CDR3 coding DNA: TGTGCCAGCAGTTCAGCTAGCGGGCGGTCCTACGAGCAGTACTTC.

The chain employs TRBV5-6 and TRBJ2-3; TRBD1 aligns across 10 bases. Germline V gives CDR1 SGHDT, CDR2 YYEEEE. This CDR3 is built from 14 residues. The J segment lost 3 bases and the V segment lost 5 bases, leaving 3 bases of the junction unmatched. CDR3 DNA sequence: TGTGCCAGCAGTCGGACAGGGGGAACAGATACGCAGTATTTT. Residues: CASSRTGGTDTQYF.

The rearrangement links TRBV19 to TRBJ2-7, with 9 positions matching TRBD1. Germline V CDR1 and CDR2: LNHDA, SQIVND (reference sequence). V was pared by 4 bases and J by 4 bases, with 8 bases of the junction left unmatched. The CDR3 contains 15 residues. CDR3 sequence (DNA): TGTGCCAGTAGTAATCCGGGACAGGGAGGGTACGAGCAGTACTTC. This gives the protein CASSNPGQGGYEQYF. Using reference TRBV19 and TRBJ2-7 for the parts outside the CDR3, the full variable domain is DGGITQSPKYLFRKEGQNVTLSCEQNLNHDAMYWYRQDPGQGLRLIYYSQIVNDFQKGDIAEGYSVSREKKESFPLTVTSAQKNPTAFYLCASSNPGQGGYEQYFGPGTRLTVT.

V and J are TRBV23-1 and TRBJ2-6; a possible D gene is TRBD1 (6 bases). TRBV23-1 is labeled an ORF, and its function is uncertain. Between the trimmed V and J ends, which lost 0 bases and 4 bases, there was a span of 16 bases. This CDR3 is built from 18 residues. CDR3 DNA sequence: TGCGCCAGCAGTCAATCCCCCGCAACAGGGACCGGGGCCAACGTCCTGACTTTC. Its protein product is CASSQSPATGTGANVLTF.

The V gene is TRBV19, the J gene TRBJ1-4; D gene unclear. The V gene lost 6 bases and the J gene lost 0 bases, with 5 bases spanning the gap. This CDR3 comprises 13 residues. Germline V lookup: CDR1 LNHDA, CDR2 SQIVND (reference sequence). The DNA of the CDR3 is TGTGCCAGTAGGGAGTCAACTAATGAAAAACTGTTTTTT. This sequence encodes CASRESTNEKLFF.

This clone was seen once. The chain recombines TRBV6-5 with TRBJ2-7; D unclear. The germline V and J ends were trimmed by 7 bases and 3 bases, with 13 bases remaining between them. CDR3 size: 13 residues. Germline CDR1 and CDR2: MNHEY and SVGAGI. CDR3 residues: CASKDKTHYEQYF. CDR3 DNA sequence: TGTGCCAGCAAAGATAAGACCCACTACGAGCAGTACTTC.

V and J are TRBV9 and TRBJ1-2; TRBD1 might be the D (6 bases). Germline CDR1 and CDR2: SGDLS and YYNGEE. CDR3 length: 15 amino acids. The ends were cut back, 4 bases at V and 0 bases at J, with 13 bases in the middle. CDR3 protein: CASSPGAETNYGYTF. The CDR3 nucleotides are TGTGCCAGCAGCCCAGGGGCGGAGACTAACTATGGCTACACCTTC. The variable domain in full, with the rest retrieved from reference TRBV9 and TRBJ1-2, is DSGVTQTPKHLITATGQRVTLRCSPRSGDLSVYWYQQSLDQGLQFLIQYYNGEERAKGNILERFSAQQFPDLHSELNLSSLELGDSALYFCASSPGAETNYGYTFGSGTRLTVV.

The rearrangement joins TRBV11-2 to TRBJ1-4, with D tentatively TRBD1 (6 bases). V lost 5 bases and J 7 bases, leaving 14 bases between the germline ends. CDR1 and CDR2 (germline): SGHAT, FQNNGV. This CDR3 has 14 residues. CDR3 sequence: CASSQRGRVEKLFF. CDR3 coding DNA: TGTGCCAGCAGCCAACGGGGGCGTGTTGAAAAACTGTTTTTT.

The CDR3 region is CASSPLPGQGNEKLFF. CDR3 sequence (DNA): TGTGCCAGCTCACCTCTCCCGGGACAGGGAAATGAAAAACTGTTTTTT. The chain links TRBV18 to TRBJ1-4, with 9 bases identical to TRBD1. The germline V gene has CDR1 KGHSH and CDR2 LQKENI. The ends lost 3 bases at V and 5 bases at J; junction bases unmatched: 7. CDR3 length: 16 residues.

The gene calls are TRBV11-2 and TRBJ2-2, with TRBD1 matching over 7 bases. The germline V gene encodes CDR1 SGHAT and CDR2 FQNNGV. Losses at the gene ends were 2 bases for V and 4 bases for J; bases not matched to a gene: 1. The CDR3 extends over 14 amino acids. In DNA form, the CDR3 reads TGTGCCAGCAGCTTACCAGGGGGCACCGGGGAGCTGTTTTTT. This translates into CASSLPGGTGELFF.

V and J are TRBV14 and TRBJ1-1; no definite D call. This CDR3 has 13 amino acids. CDR1 SGHDN and CDR2 FVKESK come from the germline V gene. Trimming pared 4 bases from V and 5 bases from J, leaving 11 bases between. CDR3 loop: CASSRTSRTEAFF. CDR3 nucleotides: TGTGCCAGCAGCCGGACCTCGAGGACTGAAGCTTTCTTT.